These T cell receptor beta chains were read from a single sample in a study of blood T cells in healthy people across ages. TCRdb analysed the 5' RACE reads with MiXCR anew, one entry per CDR3 protein. The sample carries some 1.5 million distinct CDR3 sequences, 42% recorded once. The sample comprised blood. Receptors originate from a young woman in good health. Each CDR3 is given with its conserved first and last residue.

v_call	j_call	cdr3_aa
TRBV4-3	TRBJ2-1	CASSQDRFNNEQFF
TRBV5-1	TRBJ1-1	CASSPIRQGAKGTEAFF
TRBV4-2	TRBJ2-1	CASSQAVYSYNEQFF
TRBV4-1	TRBJ1-2	CASSLTGTPNYGYTF
TRBV7-9	TRBJ2-3	CASTEGAGYDTQYF
TRBV29-1	TRBJ1-1	CSVYREVNTEAFF
TRBV12-3/TRBV12-4	TRBJ2-7	CASRGEFDGTYEQYF
TRBV29-1	TRBJ2-3	CSVRGRAADTQYF
TRBV21-1	.	CASSKRRGPVRGYEQYF
TRBV4-3	TRBJ1-5	CASSLYVDRDNQPQHF
TRBV3-1	TRBJ1-5	CASSQAGGQPQHF